These 32 T cell receptor beta chains came from one sample sequenced in a study of T-cell reconstitution after alpha-beta-depleted transplantation in children. Library preparation (for TCRbeta) was performed with unique molecular identifiers. Via MiXCR, TCRdb re-called the PCR reads, giving one row per CDR3 protein. In the table there are around 200,000 distinct CDR3 sequences, roughly 9% of which are singletons. Sequences were derived from PBMCs from the stem cell graft donor, sampled from the stem cell graft. The receptors derive from a human donor who donated a stem cell graft to a child with acute lymphoblastic leukemia.

There are many counts of this clonotype. This chain uses TRBV5-1 with TRBJ1-4, with 9 nucleotides matching TRBD1. The junction had 2 bases not matched to a gene; V was cut back by 2 bases and J by 3 bases. The CDR3 is 15 amino acids. Germline V gene sequence: CDR1 SGHRS, CDR2 YFSETQ. Written as DNA, the CDR3 is TGCGCCAGCAGCTTACAGGGGGCGGCTAATGAAAAACTGTTTTTT. Translating gives CASSLQGAANEKLFF.

Concerning this clonotype: A junction boundary mismatches the germline segment, possibly from a read error. The gene calls are TRBV30 and TRBJ2-1; perhaps TRBD2 as D (5 bases). Germline V gene sequence: CDR1 GTSNPN, CDR2 SVGIG (reference sequence). This CDR3 spans 10 amino acids. In DNA form, the CDR3 reads TGTGCCGGGAGACGGGGAATGGCGTTCTTC. Protein: CAGRRGMAFF.

This clonotype was observed at least ten times. This chain links TRBV12-3 or TRBV12-4 with TRBJ2-7, with D possibly TRBD2 on 6 matching bases. V was shortened by 4 bases and J by 4 bases, with 11 bases between the two germline ends. CDR3 length: 13 residues. Here the CDR3 reads CASSWDGSYEQYF. Here the CDR3 DNA reads TGTGCCAGCAGTTGGGACGGGAGTTACGAGCAGTACTTC.

This clonotype was recorded at least ten times. V usage is TRBV11-2 and J usage is TRBJ2-2; D ambiguous. The V and J ends lost 8 bases and 6 bases respectively, with 13 bases between them. CDR1 is SGHAT, CDR2 FQNNGV, per germline. The CDR3 extends over 13 amino acids. Here the CDR3 reads CASLGSSAGELFF. The CDR3 DNA sequence: TGTGCCAGCCTCGGTAGTAGTGCCGGGGAGCTGTTTTTT.

The chain has TRBV20-1 and TRBJ2-7; 14 nucleotides align to TRBD2. V shed 6 bases and J 0 bases; nucleotides not matched to a gene: 7. Germline lookup yields CDR1 DFQATT and CDR2 SNEGSKA (reference sequence). The CDR3 consists of 16 residues. The CDR3 DNA sequence: TGCAGTGCGATCGGGACTAGCGGGGGCCTCTCCTACGAGCAGTACTTC. Translation gives CSAIGTSGGLSYEQYF.

This clonotype was detected many times. This rearrangement joins TRBV27 to TRBJ1-3; D is uncertain. V was cut by 6 bases and J by 8 bases, with 11 bases left in between. Germline CDR1 MNHEY, CDR2 SMNVEV (reference sequence). The CDR3 length is 12 residues. CDR3 nucleotides: TGTGCCAGCAGCCTCGATGGTGACACCATATATTTT. It is translated as CASSLDGDTIYF.

This clonotype was picked up many times. One end of the junction fails to match germline, which may point to a read error. The chain combines TRBV29-1 with TRBJ2-7; no reliable D call. The CDR3 is made up of 12 amino acids. Germline CDR1 is SQVTM and CDR2 is ANQGSEA. DNA for the CDR3: TGCAGCGTGGAAGACATCTCCTACGAGCAGTACTTC. Translating gives CSVEDISYEQYF.

This clonotype showed up many times. The chain employs TRBV12-3 or TRBV12-4 and TRBJ1-4; the D is unclear. Trimming took 3 bases from V and 2 from J, leaving 7 bases between them. The CDR3 has 14 residues. CDR3 DNA: TGTGCCAGCAGTTTGTTGCAGACTAATGAAAAACTGTTTTTT. This codes for CASSLLQTNEKLFF.

This clonotype has just a few counts. CDR3 sequence reads: CSARTSGGVTLNEQFF. The CDR3, as DNA: TGCAGTGCTAGAACTAGCGGGGGTGTTACCCTAAATGAGCAGTTCTTC. The chain has TRBV20-1 and TRBJ2-1; 11 bases line up with TRBD2. The CDR3 extends over 16 amino acids. CDR1 and CDR2 (germline): DFQATT, SNEGSKA (reference sequence). Trimming took 2 bases from V and 7 from J; bases not matched to a gene: 10.

This clonotype was seen only a few times. V gene TRBV5-1 combines with J gene TRBJ1-1; D is possibly TRBD1 (6 bases). The germline V and J ends were trimmed by 6 bases and 3 bases, with 24 bases remaining between them. The germline gives CDR1 SGHRS, CDR2 YFSETQ. The CDR3 has 17 residues. The CDR3 region is CASKGGIGPSWDTEAFF. Written as DNA, the CDR3 is TGCGCCAGCAAGGGGGGAATAGGGCCATCCTGGGACACTGAAGCTTTCTTT.

This clonotype was seen only a few times. The chain recombines TRBV6-1 with TRBJ1-5; TRBD1 is a possible D gene (6 bases). This CDR3 region has 17 residues. Trimming removed 4 bases from V and 2 bases from J, with 18 bases in between. CDR1 and CDR2 (germline): MNHNS, SASEGT. Here the CDR3 DNA reads TGTGCCAGCAGTGGACGGACAGTAAAAGGGGGCAATCAGCCCCAGCATTTT. Translated, it gives CASSGRTVKGGNQPQHF.

This clonotype came up many times. The V gene is TRBV6-6, the J gene TRBJ2-2; D gene unclear. The CDR3 contains 13 residues. Germline-derived CDR1 and CDR2 are MNHNY and SVGAGI (reference sequence). The V and J ends lost 4 bases and 2 bases respectively, with 5 bases between them. CDR3 sequence (DNA): TGTGCCAGCAGTTTTCACAACACCGGGGAGCTGTTTTTT. Translated: CASSFHNTGELFF.

This clonotype was seen repeatedly, ten times or more. This rearrangement joins TRBV7-2 to TRBJ2-1, with 8 bases fitting TRBD2. The length of the CDR3 is 14 residues. The germline V gene has CDR1 SGHTA and CDR2 FQGNSA. With V trimmed by 5 bases and J by 10 bases, 10 bases remained unmatched. The CDR3 DNA follows: TGTGCCAGCAGCGCCGACACTAGCGGCCGCGAGCAGTTCTTC. It encodes CASSADTSGREQFF. Looking up the rest from reference TRBV7-2 and TRBJ2-1 gives the full variable domain: GAGVSQSPSNKVTEKGKDVELRCDPISGHTALYWYRQSLGQGLEFLIYFQGNSAPDKSGLPSDRFSAERTGGSVSTLTIQRTQQEDSAVYLCASSADTSGREQFFGPGTRLTVL.

This clonotype was seen only once. Its ends do not fully match the called genes, so a read error is possible. The rearrangement uses TRBV18 and TRBJ1-4; 7 bases align to TRBD1. The CDR3 has 14 residues. Germline V gene data show CDR1 as KGHSH and CDR2 as LQKENI. The CDR3 reads CASSPQGTNEKLFF. The CDR3 region has the DNA TGTGCCAGCTCGCCACAGGGGACTAATGAAAAACTGTTTTTT.

This clonotype has a count of ten or more. V and J are TRBV29-1 and TRBJ2-3, with D uncertain. The CDR3 length is 16 residues. Looked up from germline, CDR1 is SQVTM and CDR2 is ANQGSEA. Trimming took off 3 bases at V and 4 bases at J, with 20 bases between the two ends. CDR3: CSVEGIEPSRADTQYF. Here the CDR3 DNA reads TGCAGCGTTGAGGGGATCGAGCCCTCTCGGGCAGATACGCAGTATTTT.

The chain is built from TRBV12-3 or TRBV12-4 and TRBJ1-6; no reliable D call. The CDR3 has 15 amino acids. The V gene lost 6 bases and the J gene lost 9 bases, with 18 bases spanning the gap. The DNA for the CDR3 is TGTGCCAGCAGGACGGCACCGCGGACCGGTTCACCCCTCCACTTT. Amino acids: CASRTAPRTGSPLHF.

Ten or more counts support this clonotype. The chain joins TRBV19 to TRBJ2-2; D ambiguous. V was shortened by 1 base and J by 1 base, with 1 base between the two germline ends. Looked up from germline, CDR1 is LNHDA and CDR2 is SQIVND (reference sequence). This CDR3 has 13 residues. The CDR3 is CASSIGNTGELFF. The CDR3 DNA follows: TGTGCCAGTAGTATAGGGAACACCGGGGAGCTGTTTTTT. The full variable domain, completed using reference TRBV19 and TRBJ2-2, is DGGITQSPKYLFRKEGQNVTLSCEQNLNHDAMYWYRQDPGQGLRLIYYSQIVNDFQKGDIAEGYSVSREKKESFPLTVTSAQKNPTAFYLCASSIGNTGELFFGEGSRLTVL.

This clonotype was picked up many times. The chain is built from TRBV20-1 and TRBJ2-2; TRBD1 is a possible D gene (6 bases). Germline assignment: CDR1 DFQATT and CDR2 SNEGSKA (reference sequence). The CDR3 spans 16 residues. V was pared by 2 bases and J by 5 bases, with 18 bases between. The CDR3 DNA reads TGCAGTGCTAGAAGTTTACAGGGTGAAGATACCGGGGAGCTGTTTTTT. This codes for CSARSLQGEDTGELFF.

V gene TRBV6-1 combines with J gene TRBJ1-1; 8 nucleotides align to TRBD1. Per the germline V gene, CDR1 is MNHNS and CDR2 is SASEGT. V lost 0 bases, J lost 3 bases, and 3 bases stayed unmatched. The CDR3 has 15 amino acids. The CDR3, as DNA: TGTGCCAGCAGTGAAGCGCAGGGGGCGTACACTGAAGCTTTCTTT. Amino acid sequence: CASSEAQGAYTEAFF.

This clonotype was counted at least ten times. V is TRBV24-1 and J is TRBJ2-5, with D tentatively TRBD2 (6 bases). The CDR3 is 13 amino acids. CDR1 KGHDR and CDR2 SFDVKD come from the germline V gene. Trimming removed 5 bases from V and 5 bases from J, with 11 bases in between. CDR3 DNA sequence: TGTGCCACCAGTGGCGGGGCGGCGGAGACCCAGTACTTC. Protein sequence: CATSGGAAETQYF.

At least ten counts were recorded for this clonotype. This rearrangement joins TRBV3-1 to TRBJ1-2; TRBD1 matches at 11 bases. Germline V CDR1 and CDR2: LGHDT, YNNKEL (reference sequence). CDR3 length equals 15 residues. The ends lost 4 bases at V and 4 bases at J; junction bases unmatched: 5. CDR3 amino acids: CASSPGQGAGYGYTF. The CDR3, as DNA: TGTGCCAGCAGCCCCGGACAGGGGGCCGGCTATGGCTACACCTTC.

V and J are TRBV3-1 and TRBJ2-2; 9 bases align to TRBD1. The CDR3 extends over 18 amino acids. Trimming took 2 bases from V and 5 from J; bases not matched to a gene: 12. In germline, CDR1 is LGHDT, CDR2 YNNKEL (reference sequence). The CDR3 spells CASSQPLRQGGWTGELFF. The CDR3 DNA sequence: TGTGCCAGCAGCCAACCCTTACGACAGGGGGGATGGACCGGGGAGCTGTTTTTT.

The rearrangement links TRBV12-3 or TRBV12-4 to TRBJ1-3; no firm D call. V lost 7 bases and J 0 bases, leaving 13 bases between the germline ends. This CDR3 contains 15 residues. CDR3: CASTGLGGSGNTIYF. The CDR3, as DNA: TGTGCCAGCACGGGTTTGGGAGGCTCTGGAAACACCATATATTTT.

This chain joins TRBV2 and TRBJ1-2, with 7 bases identical to TRBD1. Germline V CDR1 and CDR2: SNHLY, FYNNEI. The CDR3 covers 15 residues. V lost 6 bases, J lost 4 bases, and 11 bases stayed unmatched. The CDR3 here is CASSTIDRVGYGYTF. The CDR3 DNA is TGTGCCAGCAGCACTATCGACAGGGTCGGCTATGGCTACACCTTC.

The chain uses TRBV29-1 and TRBJ2-2; either TRBD1 or TRBD2 may fit D (5 bases each). Germline values: CDR1 SQVTM, CDR2 ANQGSEA. The CDR3 length is 14 residues. The V and J ends lost 6 bases and 7 bases respectively, with 18 bases between them. CDR3 coding DNA: TGCAGCGTCGCTCCGGCCAGGGCGGGCGGGGAGCTGTTTTTT. Translation: CSVAPARAGGELFF.

CDR3 DNA sequence: TGTGCCAGCAGCCAAGAAGGGACAGGGACTGGGGCCAACGTCCTGACTTTC. It yields the protein CASSQEGTGTGANVLTF. The J gene is TRBJ2-6, the V gene TRBV4-2; 9 bases are shared with TRBD1. The CDR3 totals 17 residues. Germline assignment: CDR1 LGHNA and CDR2 YNFKEQ. V shed 0 bases, J shed 2 bases, and the junction held 2 bases outside the gene matches.

Many counts were recorded for this clonotype. V usage is TRBV7-6 and J usage is TRBJ1-1; D unresolved. The ends were cut back, 3 bases at V and 5 bases at J, with 16 bases in the middle. The CDR3 length is 15 residues. Per the germline V gene, CDR1 is SGHVS and CDR2 is FNYEAQ. The CDR3 DNA reads as TGTGCCAGCAGCTTTCTTCCCACAGAGAGTACTGAAGCTTTCTTT. Its protein is CASSFLPTESTEAFF.

The chain employs TRBV6-5 and TRBJ1-2; perhaps TRBD1 as D (6 bases). The CDR3 contains 17 residues. Germline V gives CDR1 MNHEY, CDR2 SVGAGI. The ends were cut back, 0 bases at V and 0 bases at J, with 14 bases in the middle. In DNA, the CDR3 is TGTGCCAGCAGTTACTCGGCAGGGGTTCTTACTAACTATGGCTACACCTTC. It specifies CASSYSAGVLTNYGYTF.

CDR3 residues: CASRPKDRLNTEAFF. The CDR3, as DNA: TGTGCCAGCAGACCAAAAGACAGACTGAACACTGAAGCTTTCTTT. V gene TRBV7-9 combines with J gene TRBJ1-1; weak D call: TRBD1 (5 bases). V lost 6 bases and J 0 bases, leaving 14 bases between the germline ends. The length of the CDR3 is 15 residues. Germline loops: CDR1 SEHNR, CDR2 FQNEAQ (reference sequence).

J is TRBJ1-3 and V is TRBV4-1; no firm D call. The CDR3 has 15 residues. V was shortened by 0 bases and J by 1 base, with 7 bases between the two germline ends. The germline gives CDR1 MGHRA, CDR2 YSYEKL. The CDR3 region is CASSQEQPSGNTIYF. CDR3 sequence (DNA): TGCGCCAGCAGCCAAGAACAGCCGTCTGGAAACACCATATATTTT.

The rearrangement joins TRBV7-8 to TRBJ2-7; D may be TRBD1 (6 bases). The CDR3 consists of 15 residues. Germline assignment: CDR1 SGHVS and CDR2 FQNEAQ. The V end was cut by 4 bases, the J end by 0 bases, with 13 bases between. In DNA form, the CDR3 reads TGTGCCAGCAGCTCAGCACAGGGTTACTCCTACGAGCAGTACTTC. Its protein is CASSSAQGYSYEQYF.

V is TRBV2 and J is TRBJ1-1; the D is unclear. This CDR3 spans 16 amino acids. The V and J ends lost 3 bases and 5 bases respectively, with 19 bases between them. CDR1 is SNHLY and CDR2 is FYNNEI in the germline V gene. The DNA for the CDR3 is TGTGCCAGCAGTGAGGGTGCCACCGGGTTGGGGACTGAAGCTTTCTTT. It is translated as CASSEGATGLGTEAFF. Full variable domain (outside the CDR3, taken from reference TRBV2 and TRBJ1-1): EPEVTQTPSHQVTQMGQEVILRCVPISNHLYFYWYRQILGQKVEFLVSFYNNEISEKSEIFDDQFSVERPDGSNFTLKIRSTKLEDSAMYFCASSEGATGLGTEAFFGQGTRLTVV.